This T cell receptor (beta chain) is from a study of T cell changes during pregnancy in multiple sclerosis. Assay used: immunoSEQ multiplex PCR; TCRdb lists only in-frame clones, some missing. The sample gives approximately 59,000 clones, roughly 89% of which show up once; roughly 1.4% is in the top ten. Germline values: CDR1 LGHNA, CDR2 YNFKEQ. The CDR3 covers 15 residues. The germline V and J ends were trimmed by 0 bases and 3 bases, with 12 bases remaining between them. This clonotype was obtained from a female donor in good health, enrolled as a control in a pregnancy study. The rearrangement uses TRBV4-2 and TRBJ2-7; maybe TRBD1 (5 bases). The source was peripheral blood, collected in the third trimester of pregnancy. The CDR3 sequence is CASSQDKGVFYEQYF. The CDR3 nucleotides read TGTGCCAGCAGCCAAGATAAAGGGGTCTTCTACGAGCAGTACTTC.